This section outlines one TCR beta chain sequence together with its context. The CDR3 totals 15 residues. Germline assignment: CDR1 MNHEY and CDR2 SMNVEV (reference sequence). Trimming took 1 base from V and 6 from J, leaving 16 bases between them. Categorization into cohorts depended on clinical history that participants reported. This sample was taken from a study of blood T cell repertoires in COVID-19. The repertoire was sequenced with immunoSEQ multiplex PCR; TCRdb's copy has only in-frame clones and lacks some. The sample has 300,000 to 400,000 clones, 85% to 90% seen once. The chain uses TRBV27 and TRBJ2-7; D perhaps matches TRBD1 (6 bases). The clonotype comes from a woman between 18 and 29 years old who had recovered from COVID-19. Sequencing was performed on PBMCs or T cells enriched from blood (not recorded which). The CDR3, as DNA: TGTGCCAGCAGTTTATTTGGGACAACGTTTTCCGAGCAGTACTTC. Protein product: CASSLFGTTFSEQYF.